What follows is one T cell receptor (beta chain) and its context. The data were taken from a study of blood T cell repertoires in COVID-19. Across the whole study: Samples representing acute and convalescent COVID-19 were sourced from the United States, Italy and Spain. In each case, the material was cDNA or gDNA derived from T cells, B-cell-depleted T cells, or PBMCs.

Original analysis: Amplified reference gene primers provided the basis for estimating nucleated cell counts. The method was immunoSEQ multiplex PCR; TCRdb's version includes in-frame clones alone and lacks a portion of them. For V, J and clone size, that table is used; D and trimming come from the DNA. Altogether 100,000 to 150,000 clones are present, around 89% being singletons, with the ten largest covering roughly 4%. Per germline, CDR1 MNHEY and CDR2 SMNVEV (reference sequence). With 7 bases removed from V and 1 base from J, the gap between germline ends came to 11 bases. The CDR3 covers 15 residues. Patients of the Seattle cohort, enrolled during active infection, were followed longitudinally.

The TCR originated in a man aged 55 to 70 with COVID-19, enrolled during active disease. Input material: peripheral blood. The chain employs TRBV27 and TRBJ1-6, with D tentatively TRBD1 (5 bases). The chain's CDR3 is CASKTQGSYNSPLHF. In nucleotides, the CDR3 is TGTGCCAGCAAGACCCAGGGTTCCTATAATTCACCCCTCCACTTT.